One sample yielded the 25 T cell receptor beta chains listed below, sequenced in a study of CD8+CD57+ T cells in acquired aplastic anemia. TCR beta VDJ and CDR3 profiling used genomic DNA as template. One entry per CDR3 protein results from TCRdb running MiXCR on the reads. The table has a few hundred thousand distinct CDR3 sequences, under 80% seen once. Source material: sorted CD4+, CD8+, or CD8+CD57+ T cells (not recorded which) from PBMCs. The receptor set was obtained from a human donor in good health, serving as a control.

J is TRBJ2-5 and V is TRBV20-1; D not certain. The length of the CDR3 is 12 residues. CDR1 and CDR2 (germline): DFQATT, SNEGSKA (reference sequence). V was shortened by 3 bases and J by 14 bases, with 19 bases between the two germline ends. The CDR3 loop reads CSASPGLETRYF. The CDR3 nucleotides are TGCAGTGCTAGTCCGGGTTTGGAGACCCGATACTTC.

The gene calls are TRBV10-3 and TRBJ2-5; 12 nucleotides agree with TRBD2. The junction had 12 bases not matched to a gene; V was cut back by 2 bases and J by 5 bases. Looked up from germline, CDR1 is ENHRY and CDR2 is SYGVKD. The CDR3 length is 18 residues. This CDR3 reads CAISEGLRASGGGETQYF. The CDR3 DNA is TGTGCCATCAGTGAGGGGCTTCGGGCTAGCGGGGGGGGTGAGACCCAGTACTTC.

Note on this clonotype: The junction shows a germline mismatch at one end, possibly a read error. The chain links TRBV5-8 to TRBJ1-4; D gene ambiguous. Germline V gene sequence: CDR1 SGHTS, CDR2 YDEGEE. This CDR3 is 15 amino acids long. The CDR3 reads CASSREVTTDEKLFF. CDR3 coding DNA: TGTGCCAGCAGCCGGGAAGTGACAACTGATGAAAAACTGTTTTTT.

Details on this clonotype: The junction differs from germline at one of its ends, possibly a read error. V usage is TRBV2 and J usage is TRBJ2-6; weak D call: TRBD1 (5 bases). The CDR3 has 17 amino acids. The V gene's germline CDR1 is SNHLY and CDR2 FYNNEI. The CDR3 protein is CASSLAVGLMDTEALFF. CDR3 nucleotide sequence: TGTGCCAGCAGCTTGGCGGTGGGTCTCATGGACACTGAAGCTTTGTTTTTC.

This clonotype was recorded many times. The rearrangement uses TRBV5-1 and TRBJ2-5; D gene unclear. The CDR3 is 14 amino acids. Germline lookup yields CDR1 SGHRS and CDR2 YFSETQ. V dropped 0 bases and J dropped 5 bases, with 11 bases sitting between them. The DNA of the CDR3 is TGCGCCAGCAGCTTGGACCTTGCATGGGAGACCCAGTACTTC. Translated: CASSLDLAWETQYF.

A word on this clonotype: Germline and junction disagree at one end, which may indicate a read error. The chain carries TRBV7-2 and TRBJ2-3, with D unresolved. The CDR3 length is 11 residues. Looked up from germline, CDR1 is SGHTA and CDR2 is FQGNSA. The CDR3 nucleotides read TGTGCCAGCAGCTTAAAAAACAGTGAGCAATTT. It encodes CASSLKNSEQF.

This clonotype occurred many times. The chain links TRBV4-3 to TRBJ2-7, with a weak D call TRBD1 (6 bases). The CDR3 runs 15 residues. With 1 base removed from V and 2 bases from J, the gap between germline ends came to 12 bases. The germline V gene encodes CDR1 LGHNA and CDR2 YSLEER. CDR3 bases: TGCGCCAGCAGCCAAGTCAGCCAGGGGCCCTACGAGCAGTACTTC. Translating gives CASSQVSQGPYEQYF.

The rearrangement uses TRBV20-1 and TRBJ2-1; D remains unclear. The CDR3 is made up of 14 amino acids. Trimming removed 1 base from V and 8 bases from J, with 15 bases in between. Germline CDR1 DFQATT, CDR2 SNEGSKA (reference sequence). The CDR3 region has the DNA TGCAGTGCTAGAGGGTTGATTGGAACTGATGAGCAGTTCTTC. Its protein is CSARGLIGTDEQFF.

The chain couples TRBV12-3 or TRBV12-4 to TRBJ1-4, with 10 nucleotides matching TRBD1. The CDR3 loop spans 13 amino acids. After removal of 7 bases from V and 6 bases from J, the junction contained 2 bases not matched to a gene. The CDR3 region has the DNA TGTGCCAGCAACGGGACAGGGGATGAAAAACTGTTTTTT. Its protein product is CASNGTGDEKLFF.

The gene calls are TRBV20-1 and TRBJ2-7, with D tentatively TRBD2 (5 bases). This CDR3 has 14 amino acids. Germline V lookup: CDR1 DFQATT, CDR2 SNEGSKA (reference sequence). V lost 3 bases, J lost 3 bases, and 15 bases lay in between. CDR3 protein: CSARTRASYYEQYF. The CDR3 DNA sequence: TGCAGTGCTAGGACCCGGGCTAGCTACTACGAGCAGTACTTC.

The CDR3 region is CASSQDRNSPLHF. The CDR3 bases are TGCGCCAGCAGCCAAGACAGAAATTCACCCCTCCACTTT. The rearrangement uses TRBV4-3 and TRBJ1-6, with unresolved D. The CDR3 spans 13 residues. From germline, CDR1 is LGHNA and CDR2 YSLEER. Trimming took 0 bases from V and 7 from J, leaving 4 bases between them.

This clonotype was observed a handful of times. With a much larger clone just one base away, this may be a read error. V and J are TRBV7-2 and TRBJ2-1; D gene unclear. The length of the CDR3 is 14 residues. V gave up 5 bases and J gave up 6 bases, with 14 bases separating them. From germline, CDR1 is SGHTA and CDR2 FQGNSA. The CDR3 is CASSVVVGGNEQFF. As DNA, the CDR3 is TGTGCCAGCAGCGTAGTGGTGGGCGGCAATGAGCAGTTCTTC.

As to this clonotype: One end of the junction does not line up with germline, which may come from a read error. V is TRBV10-3 and J is TRBJ2-7, with D possibly matching TRBD2 (7 bases). The CDR3 loop spans 15 amino acids. Germline values: CDR1 ENHRY, CDR2 SYGVKD. This CDR3 reads CASSASRGGTYAQYF. Written as DNA, the CDR3 is TGTGCCAGTAGCGCTTCTAGGGGGGGAACCTACGCGCAGTACTTC.

The table lists this clonotype with a few counts. The CDR3 loop reads CASSYVVYEQYF. For the CDR3, the DNA is TGTGCCAGCAGTTACGTCGTCTACGAGCAGTACTTC. The rearrangement uses TRBV6-6 and TRBJ2-7; no definite D call. V was trimmed by 2 bases and J by 3 bases, leaving 5 bases between them. The CDR3 is made up of 12 amino acids. Germline CDR1 MNHNY, CDR2 SVGAGI (reference sequence).

Points on this clonotype: A read error may account for a junction end that differs from germline. This chain uses TRBV7-7 with TRBJ1-5; TRBD1 matches 8 bases. Germline CDR1 and CDR2: SSHAT and FNYEAQ (reference sequence). The CDR3 contains 14 residues. The CDR3 sequence is CASSSQGQDQPQFF. The CDR3 nucleotides read TGTGCCAGCAGCTCCCAGGGACAGGATCAGCCCCAGTTCTTT.

In regard to this clonotype: Compared with germline, one end of the junction differs, possibly owing to a read error. The chain uses TRBV7-2 and TRBJ1-1, with a possible D match to TRBD1 (5 bases). Germline values: CDR1 SGHTA, CDR2 FQGNSA. CDR3 size: 14 residues. This chain's CDR3 is CASSPHRTSTQAFF. The CDR3 nucleotides are TGTGCCAGCAGCCCACACAGGACGAGCACTCAAGCTTTCTTT. The whole variable domain, filled in from reference TRBV7-2 and TRBJ1-1, reads GAGVSQSPSNKVTEKGKDVELRCDPISGHTALYWYRQSLGQGLEFLIYFQGNSAPDKSGLPSDRFSAERTGGSVSTLTIQRTQQEDSAVYLCASSPHRTSTQAFFGQGTRLTVV.

The CDR3 reads CASSMGPSSGNTIYF. The CDR3 DNA is TGTGCCAGCAGCATGGGACCGAGCTCTGGAAACACCATATATTTT. The chain employs TRBV11-3 and TRBJ1-3; D possibly corresponds to TRBD1 (5 bases). The germline V gene has CDR1 SGHNT and CDR2 YENEEA. V lost 5 bases and J 0 bases, leaving 11 bases between the germline ends. The CDR3 runs to 15 residues.

On this clonotype: At one boundary the junction diverges from the germline segment, which might be a read error. V gene TRBV2 combines with J gene TRBJ2-7; D not resolved. CDR1 is SNHLY and CDR2 is FYNNEI in the germline V gene. This CDR3 contains 15 residues. The CDR3: CATSDFTRMSYEQYF. The CDR3 DNA sequence: TGTGCCACCAGTGATTTCACGCGGATGTCCTACGAGCAGTACTTC.

This clonotype is a singleton in its sample. DNA of the CDR3: TGCGCCAGCAGCTTTCACGGGACAGGGTATCTTGATGGGAGTTCACCCCTCCACTTT. Translating it yields CASSFHGTGYLDGSSPLHF. The V gene is TRBV5-1, the J gene TRBJ1-6; 9 positions match TRBD1. J gave up 9 bases and V 2 bases, and 18 bases lay outside the gene matches. This CDR3 comprises 19 residues. Germline V gene lookup returns CDR1 SGHRS and CDR2 YFSETQ.

This clonotype was seen at least ten times. This chain connects TRBV19 to TRBJ2-5; D is unresolved. The CDR3 runs to 16 residues. Germline V gives CDR1 LNHDA, CDR2 SQIVND (reference sequence). The germline V and J ends were trimmed by 4 bases and 0 bases, with 15 bases remaining between them. The CDR3, as DNA: TGTGCCAGTAGTACCCCCAACACCCAGTACCAAGAGACCCAGTACTTC. Its protein product is CASSTPNTQYQETQYF.

This clonotype has more than one count but fewer than ten. CDR3 loop: CATSELAGAVNEQYF. The DNA for the CDR3 is TGTGCCACCAGTGAGCTAGCGGGAGCGGTCAATGAGCAGTATTTT. This chain links TRBV24-1 with TRBJ2-3; 10 bases fit TRBD2. The CDR3 contains 15 residues. Germline lookup yields CDR1 KGHDR and CDR2 SFDVKD. The trim removed 4 bases at V and 11 bases at J, leaving 11 bases unmatched.

Comments on this clonotype: The DNA is left out, because the CDR3 cannot be placed on it with certainty; the CDR3 is given as TCRdb lists it. The chain has TRBV15 and TRBJ1-2. Germline CDR1 and CDR2: LNHNV and YYDKDF (reference sequence). The CDR3 extends over 19 residues, inclusive of both ends. This CDR3 is CATRREAAMNTEAFFDYTF.

This clonotype was counted ten times or more. The J gene is TRBJ1-1, the V gene TRBV6-5, with no clear D. Germline CDR1 reads MNHEY; CDR2 reads SVGAGI. This CDR3 comprises 14 residues. With 0 bases removed from V and 3 bases from J, the gap between germline ends came to 8 bases. CDR3 bases: TGTGCCAGCAGTTACTCTATCCAGCACACTGAAGCTTTCTTT. Its translation is CASSYSIQHTEAFF.

The V gene is TRBV10-1, the J gene TRBJ2-2, with D unresolved. V shed 4 bases and J shed 0 bases, with 9 bases lying between them. Looked up from germline, CDR1 is WNHNN and CDR2 is SYGVQD (reference sequence). CDR3 length: 15 residues. As DNA, the CDR3 is TGCGCCAGCAGTGGTGGGTTCGCGAACACCGGGGAGCTGTTTTTT. Its protein product is CASSGGFANTGELFF.

This chain connects TRBV2 to TRBJ1-2, with D tentatively TRBD1 (6 bases). CDR1 is SNHLY and CDR2 is FYNNEI in the germline V gene. The V and J ends lost 4 bases and 2 bases respectively, with 8 bases between them. The CDR3 runs to 13 residues. CDR3 protein: CASSVGANYGYTF. The DNA for the CDR3 is TGTGCCAGCAGTGTGGGGGCCAACTATGGCTACACCTTC.